Described below is a single TCR beta chain sequence and its context. Its cognate antigen is unknown. The V end was cut by 2 bases, the J end by 2 bases, with 16 bases between. The CDR3 consists of 16 residues. Germline-derived CDR1 and CDR2 are MNHNY and SVGAGI (reference sequence). Repertoires were generated with immunoSEQ multiplex PCR, while TCRdb's copy carries only in-frame clones and drops some. Of some 2 million clones listed, roughly 94% are singletons. Naive CD8 cells comprised CD45RO-negative, CCR7-positively selected cells, excluding terminally differentiated effector memory CD45RA+ cells. These data originate in a study of shared clonotypes between healthy human individuals. Study observations and caveats: Memory subsets generally showed lower estimated richness than naive subsets.

The material sequenced was naive CD8+ T cells sorted from blood. The TCR sequence derives from a man between 18 and 35 years old in good health. This rearrangement joins TRBV6-6 to TRBJ2-7, with D possibly TRBD1 on 5 matching bases. The CDR3 protein is CASSYRGGLQAYEQYF. In DNA, the CDR3 is TGTGCCAGCAGTTACAGGGGTGGGCTTCAGGCCTACGAGCAGTACTTC.